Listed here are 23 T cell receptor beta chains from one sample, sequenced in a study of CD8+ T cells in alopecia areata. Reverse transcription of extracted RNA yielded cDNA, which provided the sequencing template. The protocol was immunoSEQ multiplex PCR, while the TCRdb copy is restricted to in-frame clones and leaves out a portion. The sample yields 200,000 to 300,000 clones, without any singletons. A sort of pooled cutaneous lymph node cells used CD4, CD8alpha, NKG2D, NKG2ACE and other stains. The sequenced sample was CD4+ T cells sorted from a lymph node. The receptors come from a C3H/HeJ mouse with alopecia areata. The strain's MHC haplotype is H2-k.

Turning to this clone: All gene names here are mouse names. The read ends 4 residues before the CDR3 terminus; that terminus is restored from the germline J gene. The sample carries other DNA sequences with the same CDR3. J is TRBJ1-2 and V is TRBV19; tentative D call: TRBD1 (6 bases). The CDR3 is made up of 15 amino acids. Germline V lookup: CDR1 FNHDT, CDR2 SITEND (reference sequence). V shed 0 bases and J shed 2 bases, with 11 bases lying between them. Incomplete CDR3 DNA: TGTGCCAGCAGTATAGCTGGGGGGGCGAACTCC. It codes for CASSIAGGANS. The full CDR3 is CASSIAGGANSDYTF.

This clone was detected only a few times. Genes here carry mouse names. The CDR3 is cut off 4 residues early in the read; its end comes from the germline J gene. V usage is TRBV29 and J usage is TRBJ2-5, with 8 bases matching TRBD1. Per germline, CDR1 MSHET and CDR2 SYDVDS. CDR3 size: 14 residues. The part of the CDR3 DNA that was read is TGTGCTAGCAGCCCAGGGGGCGCGAGGGAC. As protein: CASSPGGARD. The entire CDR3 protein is CASSPGGARDTQYF.

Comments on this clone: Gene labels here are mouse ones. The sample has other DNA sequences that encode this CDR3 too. The sequenced part of the CDR3 DNA is TGTGCCAGCGGTGATGCTGGGGTTAATTCGCCC. This translates into CASGDAGVNSP. The entire CDR3 protein is CASGDAGVNSPLYF. The V and J genes are TRBV13-2 and TRBJ1-6; D is unclear. The read is 3 residues too short to cover the CDR3 end, so that end is filled in from the germline J gene. TRBJ1-6 has ORF status, its function being uncertain. The CDR3 covers 14 residues. The V gene's germline CDR1 is NNHNN and CDR2 SYGAGS (reference sequence). Trimming removed 0 bases at V and 6 bases at J, with 7 bases between.

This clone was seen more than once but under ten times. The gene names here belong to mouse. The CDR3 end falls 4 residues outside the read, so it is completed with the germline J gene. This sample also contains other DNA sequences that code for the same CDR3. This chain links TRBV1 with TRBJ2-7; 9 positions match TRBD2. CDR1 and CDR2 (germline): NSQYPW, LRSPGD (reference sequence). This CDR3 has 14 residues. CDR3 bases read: TGCACCTGCAGTGCGTGGGGGGGCGCTTAT. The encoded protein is CTCSAWGGAY. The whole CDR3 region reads CTCSAWGGAYEQYF.

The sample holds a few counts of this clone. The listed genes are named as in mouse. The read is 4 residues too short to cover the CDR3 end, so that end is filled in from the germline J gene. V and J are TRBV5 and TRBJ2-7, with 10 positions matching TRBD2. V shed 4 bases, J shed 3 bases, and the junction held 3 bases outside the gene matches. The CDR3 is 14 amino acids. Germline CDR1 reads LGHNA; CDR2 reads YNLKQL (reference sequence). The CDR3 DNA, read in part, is TGTGCCAGCAGCCGGACTGGGGGTTTCTAT. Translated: CASSRTGGFY. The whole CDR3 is CASSRTGGFYEQYF.

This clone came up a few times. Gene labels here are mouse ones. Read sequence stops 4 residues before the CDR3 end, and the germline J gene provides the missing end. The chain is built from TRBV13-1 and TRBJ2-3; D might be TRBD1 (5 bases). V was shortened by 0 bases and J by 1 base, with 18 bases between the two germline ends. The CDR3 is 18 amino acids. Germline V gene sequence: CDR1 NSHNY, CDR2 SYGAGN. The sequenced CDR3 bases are TGTGCCAGCAGTGATGCACGCGGGCAGGGAGGAGGTGCAGAA. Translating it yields CASSDARGQGGGAE. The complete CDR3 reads CASSDARGQGGGAETLYF.

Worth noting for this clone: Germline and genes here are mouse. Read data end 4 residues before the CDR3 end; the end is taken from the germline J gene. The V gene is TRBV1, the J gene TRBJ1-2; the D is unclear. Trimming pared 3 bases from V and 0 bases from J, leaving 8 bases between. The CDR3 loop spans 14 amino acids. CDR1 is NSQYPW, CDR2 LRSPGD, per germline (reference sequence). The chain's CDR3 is CTCSARKANSDYTF. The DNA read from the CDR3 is TGCACCTGCAGTGCCAGAAAAGCAAACTCC.

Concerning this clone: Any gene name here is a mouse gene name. CDR3 protein: CASRAGGPYEQYF. The sequenced CDR3 bases are TGTGCCAGCAGGGCAGGGGGCCCTTAT. The V and J genes are TRBV13-1 and TRBJ2-7; 8 bases map to TRBD1. The read gets to within 4 residues of the CDR3 end, and the germline J gene fills in the rest. Germline CDR1 reads NSHNY; CDR2 reads SYGAGN. This CDR3 has 13 residues.

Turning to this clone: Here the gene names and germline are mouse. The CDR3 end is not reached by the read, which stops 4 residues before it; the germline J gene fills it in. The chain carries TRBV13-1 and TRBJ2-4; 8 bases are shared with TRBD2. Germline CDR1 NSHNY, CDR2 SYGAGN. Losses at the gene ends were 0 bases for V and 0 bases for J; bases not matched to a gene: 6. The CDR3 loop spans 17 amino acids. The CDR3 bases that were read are TGTGCCAGCAGTGATGCACTGGGGGTTCTTAGTCAAAAC. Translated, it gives CASSDALGVLSQN. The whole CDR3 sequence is CASSDALGVLSQNTLYF.

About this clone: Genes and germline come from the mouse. The CDR3 sequence: CAWSLETGNTEVFF. The DNA read from the CDR3 is TGTGCCTGGAGTCTAGAGACAGGGAACACA. The rearrangement uses TRBV31 and TRBJ1-1, with D perhaps TRBD1 (6 bases). The read terminates 4 residues before the CDR3 end, so the remaining end is supplied by the germline J gene. This CDR3 region has 14 residues. V lost 0 bases and J lost 1, with 9 bases in between. Germline values: CDR1 GKSSPN, CDR2 SITVG.

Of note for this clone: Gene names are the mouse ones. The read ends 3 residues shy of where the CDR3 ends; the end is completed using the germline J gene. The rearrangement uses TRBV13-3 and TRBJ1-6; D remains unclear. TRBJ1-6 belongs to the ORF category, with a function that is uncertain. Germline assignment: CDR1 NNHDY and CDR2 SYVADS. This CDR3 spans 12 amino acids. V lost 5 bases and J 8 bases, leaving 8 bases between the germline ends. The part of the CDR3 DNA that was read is TGTGCCAGCAGGGAGAGGGATTCGCCC. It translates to CASRERDSP. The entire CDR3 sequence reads CASRERDSPLYF.

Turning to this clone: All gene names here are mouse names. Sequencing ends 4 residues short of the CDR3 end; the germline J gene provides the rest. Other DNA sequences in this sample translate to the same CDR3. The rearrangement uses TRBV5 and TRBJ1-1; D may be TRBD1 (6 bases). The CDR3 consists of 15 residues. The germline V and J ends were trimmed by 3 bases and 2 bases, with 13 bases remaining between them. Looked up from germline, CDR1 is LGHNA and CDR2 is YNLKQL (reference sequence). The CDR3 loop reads CASSQTGTSNTEVFF. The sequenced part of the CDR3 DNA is TGTGCCAGCAGCCAGACCGGGACATCCAACACA.

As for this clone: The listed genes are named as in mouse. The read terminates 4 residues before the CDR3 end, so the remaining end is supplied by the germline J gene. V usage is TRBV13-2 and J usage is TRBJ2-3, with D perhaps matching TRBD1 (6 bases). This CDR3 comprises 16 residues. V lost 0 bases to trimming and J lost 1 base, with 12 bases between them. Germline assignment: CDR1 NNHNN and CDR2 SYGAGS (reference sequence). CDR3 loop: CASGDAGVGGAETLYF. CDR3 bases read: TGTGCCAGCGGTGATGCAGGGGTCGGGGGTGCAGAA.

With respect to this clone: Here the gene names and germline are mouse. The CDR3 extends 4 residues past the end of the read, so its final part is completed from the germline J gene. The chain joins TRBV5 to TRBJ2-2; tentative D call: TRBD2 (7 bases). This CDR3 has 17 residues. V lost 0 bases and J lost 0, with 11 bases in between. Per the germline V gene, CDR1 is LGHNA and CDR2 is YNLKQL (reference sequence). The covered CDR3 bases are TGTGCCAGCAGCCAAGATAGGGGGGGGGCAAACACCGGG. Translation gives CASSQDRGGANTG. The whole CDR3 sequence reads CASSQDRGGANTGQLYF.

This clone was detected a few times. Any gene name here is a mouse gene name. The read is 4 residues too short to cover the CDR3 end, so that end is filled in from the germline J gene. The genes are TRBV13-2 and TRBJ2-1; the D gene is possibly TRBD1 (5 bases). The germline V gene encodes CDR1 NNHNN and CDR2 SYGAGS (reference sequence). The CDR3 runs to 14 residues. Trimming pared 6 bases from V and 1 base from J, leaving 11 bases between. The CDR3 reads CASAVRVNYAEQFF. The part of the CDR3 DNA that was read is TGTGCCAGCGCCGTCAGGGTGAACTATGCT.

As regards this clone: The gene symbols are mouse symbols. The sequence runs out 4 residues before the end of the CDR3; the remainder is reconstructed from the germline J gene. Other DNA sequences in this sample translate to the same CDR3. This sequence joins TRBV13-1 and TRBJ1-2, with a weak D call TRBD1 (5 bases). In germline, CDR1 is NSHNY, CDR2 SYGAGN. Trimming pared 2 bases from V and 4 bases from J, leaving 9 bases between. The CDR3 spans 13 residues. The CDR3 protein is CASSDREGSDYTF. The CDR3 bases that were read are TGTGCCAGCAGTGACAGGGAAGGCTCC.

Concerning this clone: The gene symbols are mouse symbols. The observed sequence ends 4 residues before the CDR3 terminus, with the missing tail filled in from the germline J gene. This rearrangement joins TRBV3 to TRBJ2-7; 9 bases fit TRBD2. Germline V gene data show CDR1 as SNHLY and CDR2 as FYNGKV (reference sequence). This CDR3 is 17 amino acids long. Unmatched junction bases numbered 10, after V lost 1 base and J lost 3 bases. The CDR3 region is CASSLGAGGDPLYEQYF. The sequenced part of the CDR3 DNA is TGTGCCAGCAGCTTAGGGGCTGGGGGGGACCCCCTCTAT.

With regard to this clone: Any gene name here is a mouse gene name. The CDR3 reads CASGSGGGNTGQLYF. The CDR3 bases that were read are TGTGCCAGCGGTTCTGGGGGGGGAAACACCGGG. The chain recombines TRBV13-2 with TRBJ2-2; TRBD2 matches 9 bases. The missing CDR3 end, 4 residues past where the read stops, is filled in from the germline J gene. Trimming took 4 bases from V and 1 from J; bases not matched to a gene: 2. The CDR3 loop spans 15 amino acids. Germline V gives CDR1 NNHNN, CDR2 SYGAGS (reference sequence).

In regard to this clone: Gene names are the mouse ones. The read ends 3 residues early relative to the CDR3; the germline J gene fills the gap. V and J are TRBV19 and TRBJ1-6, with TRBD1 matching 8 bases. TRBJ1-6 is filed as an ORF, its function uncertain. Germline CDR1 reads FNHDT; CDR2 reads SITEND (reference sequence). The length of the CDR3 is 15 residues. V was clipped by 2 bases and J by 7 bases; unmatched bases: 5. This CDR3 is CASSIRQGWNSPLYF. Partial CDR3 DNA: TGTGCCAGCAGTATCAGACAGGGGTGGAATTCGCCC.

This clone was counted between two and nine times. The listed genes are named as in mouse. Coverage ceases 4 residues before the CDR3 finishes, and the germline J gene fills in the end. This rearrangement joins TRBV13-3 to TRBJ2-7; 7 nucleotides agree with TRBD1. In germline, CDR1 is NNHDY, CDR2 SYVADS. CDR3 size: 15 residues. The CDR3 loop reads CASSDAGARGYEQYF. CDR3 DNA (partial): TGTGCCAGCAGTGATGCAGGGGCCAGGGGGTAT.

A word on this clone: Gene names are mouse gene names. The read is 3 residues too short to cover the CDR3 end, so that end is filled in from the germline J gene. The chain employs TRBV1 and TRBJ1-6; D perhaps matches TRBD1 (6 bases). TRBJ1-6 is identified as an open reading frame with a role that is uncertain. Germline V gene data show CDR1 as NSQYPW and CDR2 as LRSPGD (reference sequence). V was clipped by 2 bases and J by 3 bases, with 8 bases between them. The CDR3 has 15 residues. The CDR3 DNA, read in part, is TGCACCTGCAGTGCACCCAGGGGCTATAATTCGCCC. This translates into CTCSAPRGYNSP. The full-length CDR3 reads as CTCSAPRGYNSPLYF.

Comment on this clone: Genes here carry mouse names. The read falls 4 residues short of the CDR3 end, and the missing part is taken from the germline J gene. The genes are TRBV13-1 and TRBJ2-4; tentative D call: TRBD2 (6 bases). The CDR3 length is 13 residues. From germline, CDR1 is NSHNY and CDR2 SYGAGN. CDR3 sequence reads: CASSDGGVNTLYF. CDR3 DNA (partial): TGTGCCAGCAGTGATGGGGGGGTGAAC.

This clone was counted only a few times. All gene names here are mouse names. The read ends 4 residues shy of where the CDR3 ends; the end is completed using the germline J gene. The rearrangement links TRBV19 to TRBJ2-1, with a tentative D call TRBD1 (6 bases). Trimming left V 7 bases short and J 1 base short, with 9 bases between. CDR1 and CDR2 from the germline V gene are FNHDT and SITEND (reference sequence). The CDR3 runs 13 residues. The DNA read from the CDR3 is TGTGCCAGCGGGACAACAAACTATGCT. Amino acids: CASGTTNYA. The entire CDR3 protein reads CASGTTNYAEQFF.